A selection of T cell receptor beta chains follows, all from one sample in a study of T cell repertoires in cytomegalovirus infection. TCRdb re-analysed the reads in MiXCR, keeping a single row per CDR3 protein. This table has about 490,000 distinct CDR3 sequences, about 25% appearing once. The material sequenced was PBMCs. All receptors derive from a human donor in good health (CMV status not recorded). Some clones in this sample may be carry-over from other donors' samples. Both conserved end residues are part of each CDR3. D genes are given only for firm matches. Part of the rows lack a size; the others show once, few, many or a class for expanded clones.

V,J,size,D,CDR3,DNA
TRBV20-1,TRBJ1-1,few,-,CSAERRRYGENTEAFF,TGCAGTGCTGAGCGCAGAAGGTACGGGGAGAACACTGAAGCTTTCTTT
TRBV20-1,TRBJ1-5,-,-,CSAIRWLCCGQPQHF,TGCAGTGCTATCAGGTGGTTATGTTGTGGTCAGCCCCAGCATTTT
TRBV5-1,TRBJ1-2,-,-,CASSLASRASFYGYTF,TGCGCCAGCAGCTTGGCGAGCCGGGCCAGCTTCTATGGCTACACCTTC
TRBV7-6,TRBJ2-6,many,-,CASSLRLGGAFSGANVLTF,TGTGCCAGCAGCCTTCGGCTGGGGGGGGCGTTCTCTGGGGCCAACGTCCTGACTTTC
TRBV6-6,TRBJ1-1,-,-,CASSYSSDYTEAFF,TGTGCCAGCAGTTACTCGTCTGATTACACTGAAGCTTTCTTT
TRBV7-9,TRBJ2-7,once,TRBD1,CASSRGPPVYEQYF,TGTGCCAGCAGTAGGGGGCCTCCCGTTTACGAGCAGTACTTC
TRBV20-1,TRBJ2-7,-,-,CSAWDLGLQYF,TGCAGTGCCTGGGATTTAGGGTTGCAGTACTTC
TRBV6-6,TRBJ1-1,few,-,CASSYWWNTEAFF,TGTGCCAGCAGTTACTGGTGGAACACTGAAGCTTTCTTT
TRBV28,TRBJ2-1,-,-,CASGLIGGVLNEQFF,TGTGCCAGCGGTTTAATTGGGGGAGTATTAAATGAGCAGTTCTTC
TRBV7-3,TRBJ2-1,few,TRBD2,CASSFHSGSLYNEQFF,TGTGCCAGCAGCTTCCATAGCGGGAGTCTCTACAATGAGCAGTTCTTC
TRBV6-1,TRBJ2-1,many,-,CASSDTVGTNEQFF,TGTGCCAGCAGTGACACCGTTGGGACCAATGAGCAGTTCTTC
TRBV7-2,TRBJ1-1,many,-,CASSLVGRLTEAFF,TGTGCCAGCAGCTTAGTTGGGCGTCTCACTGAAGCTTTCTTT
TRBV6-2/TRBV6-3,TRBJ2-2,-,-,CASNSIANTGELFF,TGTGCCAGCAATAGCATCGCGAACACCGGGGAGCTGTTTTTT
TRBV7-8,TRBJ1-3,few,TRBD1,CASSRNRGRRGNTIYF,TGTGCCAGCAGCAGAAACAGGGGGCGCCGAGGAAACACCATATATTTT
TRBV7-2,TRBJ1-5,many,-,CASSLRGPNPTFPNQPQHF,TGTGCCAGCAGCTTGCGGGGGCCTAACCCTACCTTCCCCAATCAGCCCCAGCATTTT
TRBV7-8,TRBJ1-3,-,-,CASSLGALSGNTIYF,TGTGCCAGCAGCTTAGGGGCCCTATCTGGAAACACCATATATTTT
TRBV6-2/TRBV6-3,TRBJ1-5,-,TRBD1,CASSYSISRDREYVEQPQHF,TGTGCCAGCAGTTACTCGATTTCGAGGGACAGGGAATACGTCGAACAGCCCCAGCATTTT
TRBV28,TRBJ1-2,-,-,CASSLAQLVHGYTF,TGTGCCAGCAGTTTAGCCCAATTAGTACATGGCTACACCTTC
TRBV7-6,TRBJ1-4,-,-,CASSKLGMEKLFF,TGTGCCAGCAGCAAGCTGGGGATGGAAAAACTGTTTTTT
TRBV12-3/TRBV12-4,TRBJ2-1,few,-,CASSLSSNYNEQFF,TGTGCCAGCAGTTTATCCAGTAATTACAATGAGCAGTTCTTC
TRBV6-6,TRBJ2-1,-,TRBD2,CASSKWTSGLGNEQFF,TGTGCCAGCAGTAAGTGGACTAGCGGGTTAGGGAATGAGCAGTTCTTC
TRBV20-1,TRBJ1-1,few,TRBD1,CSARTPGGNTEAFF,TGCAGTGCTAGAACCCCAGGGGGGAACACTGAAGCTTTCTTT
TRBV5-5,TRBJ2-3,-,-,CASSAGVTGALTDTQYF,TGTGCCAGCAGCGCGGGCGTGACGGGGGCTCTCACAGATACGCAGTATTTT
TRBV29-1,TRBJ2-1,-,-,CSVDGLDNEQFF,TGCAGCGTTGACGGACTCGACAATGAGCAGTTCTTC
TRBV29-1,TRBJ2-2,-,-,CSVSYSLAGELFF,TGCAGCGTTTCCTACAGTTTAGCCGGGGAGCTGTTTTTT
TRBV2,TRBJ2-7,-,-,CASRVDGSYEQYF,TGTGCCAGCAGGGTCGATGGGTCCTACGAGCAGTACTTC
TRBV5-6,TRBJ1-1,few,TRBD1,CASSSNYRGDRGTEAFF,TGTGCCAGCAGCTCTAACTACAGGGGGGATAGGGGCACTGAAGCTTTCTTT
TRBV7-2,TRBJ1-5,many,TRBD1,CASSPGTGTNQPQHF,TGTGCCAGCAGCCCCGGGACAGGGACCAATCAGCCCCAGCATTTT
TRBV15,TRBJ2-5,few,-,CATSRDIMETQYF,TGTGCCACCAGCAGAGATATCATGGAGACCCAGTACTTC
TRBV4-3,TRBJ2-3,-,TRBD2,CASSQDPAGSTDTQYF,TGCGCCAGCAGCCAAGATCCAGCGGGAAGCACAGATACGCAGTATTTT
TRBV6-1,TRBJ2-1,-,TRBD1,CASSTGGQREQFF,TGTGCCAGCAGTACAGGGGGTCAGCGTGAGCAGTTCTTC
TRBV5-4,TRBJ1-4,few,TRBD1,CASSYGQGNEKLFF,TGTGCCAGCAGCTATGGACAGGGGAATGAAAAACTGTTTTTT
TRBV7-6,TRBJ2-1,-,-,CASSQPRTRRENNEQFF,TGTGCCAGCAGCCAGCCCCGGACAAGGAGGGAGAACAATGAGCAGTTCTTC
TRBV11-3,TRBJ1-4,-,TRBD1,CASSLVGQPNEKLFF,TGTGCCAGCAGCTTAGTGGGACAGCCGAATGAAAAACTGTTTTTT
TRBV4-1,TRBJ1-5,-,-,CASSQDLGPQHF,TGCGCCAGCAGCCAAGATTTAGGGCCCCAGCATTTT
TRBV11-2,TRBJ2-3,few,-,CASSTIGDPYTQYF,TGTGCCAGCAGCACCATTGGAGACCCATATACGCAGTATTTT
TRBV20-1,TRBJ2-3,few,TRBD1,CSAPGGNSDTQYF,TGCAGTGCTCCAGGGGGCAACTCAGATACGCAGTATTTT
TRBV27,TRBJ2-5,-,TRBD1,CASSSARQGARETQYF,TGTGCCAGCAGTTCAGCCCGACAGGGGGCAAGGGAGACCCAGTACTTC
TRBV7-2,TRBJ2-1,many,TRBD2,CASSSTPGLGTGEQFF,TGTGCCAGCAGCTCGACGCCGGGACTAGGGACGGGTGAGCAGTTCTTC
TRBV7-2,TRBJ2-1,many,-,CASSLVGGWESNEQFF,TGTGCCAGCAGCTTAGTAGGCGGGTGGGAGAGCAATGAGCAGTTCTTC
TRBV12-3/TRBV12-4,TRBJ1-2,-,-,CASSMGTVYGYTF,TGTGCCAGCAGCATGGGGACGGTCTATGGCTACACCTTC
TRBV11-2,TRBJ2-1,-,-,CASSLETPAGANEQFF,TGTGCCAGCAGCTTAGAAACACCCGCAGGGGCTAATGAGCAGTTCTTC
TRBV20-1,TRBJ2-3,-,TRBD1,CSASQGGQATDTQYF,TGCAGTGCCTCTCAGGGGGGACAGGCCACAGATACGCAGTATTTT
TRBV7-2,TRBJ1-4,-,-,CASSLAHQGNEKLFF,TGTGCCAGCAGCTTAGCGCATCAGGGTAATGAAAAACTGTTTTTT